This entry features one T cell receptor beta chain sequence. Naive CD8 T cells were picked out by sorting for CD8+CD4-CCR7+CD45RA+. Bulk TCR libraries used previously described methods and listed TCR primers. In TCRdb, the PCR reads were re-called with MiXCR into one record per CDR3 protein. The sample holds tens of thousands of distinct CDR3 sequences, roughly 25% seen once. CDR1 and CDR2 (germline): SGHTA, FQGNSA. Trimming at V came to 2 bases and at J to 5 bases, leaving 9 bases not matched to a gene. The CDR3 is 16 residues long. This sample was taken from a study of molecular identifiers for immune sequencing clone quantification. As for the study in general: Five portions were made in replicates from RNA of approximately 22,000 or 94,000 naive CD8 cells, and four underwent sequencing.

The chain is built from TRBV7-2 and TRBJ1-1; 9 bases are a match to TRBD1. The sequence was obtained from a human donor in good health. Some libraries in this study had Jurkat cell RNA spiked in. The specimen was naive CD8+ T cells from blood, with Jurkat cell RNA spiked in. Subset meaning: FACS-sorted CD8+CD4-CCR7+CD45RA+ naive T cells. CDR3 amino acids: CASSLPRDRVVTEAFF. The CDR3 DNA follows: TGTGCCAGCAGCTTACCACGGGACAGGGTTGTTACTGAAGCTTTCTTT.